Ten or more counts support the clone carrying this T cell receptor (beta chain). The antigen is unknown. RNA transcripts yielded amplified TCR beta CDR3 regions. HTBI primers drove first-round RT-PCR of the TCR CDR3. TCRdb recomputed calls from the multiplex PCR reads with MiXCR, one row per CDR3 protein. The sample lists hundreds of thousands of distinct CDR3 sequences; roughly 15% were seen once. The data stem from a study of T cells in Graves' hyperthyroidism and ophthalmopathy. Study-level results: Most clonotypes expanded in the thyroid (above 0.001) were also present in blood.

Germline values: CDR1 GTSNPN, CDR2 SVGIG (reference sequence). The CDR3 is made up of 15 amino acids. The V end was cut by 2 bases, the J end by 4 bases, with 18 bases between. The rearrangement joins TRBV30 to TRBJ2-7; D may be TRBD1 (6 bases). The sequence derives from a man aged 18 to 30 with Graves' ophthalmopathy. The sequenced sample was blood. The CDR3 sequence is CAWSRGGLVRYEQYF. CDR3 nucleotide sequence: TGTGCCTGGAGTCGAGGGGGATTGGTCCGTTACGAGCAGTACTTC.